The 3 T cell receptor beta chains listed next were all sequenced from one sample in a study of blood T cell repertoires in COVID-19. Some clones are missing from TCRdb's copy, which holds only in-frame ones; the method was immunoSEQ multiplex PCR. In the table there are 240,000 or so clones, approximately 85% of which are singletons. The specimen was peripheral blood. The origin of the receptors is an elderly man with acute or convalescent COVID-19.

This chain connects TRBV5-8 to TRBJ2-1; TRBD1 is a possible D gene (5 bases). CDR1 and CDR2 from the germline V gene are SGHTS and YDEGEE. This CDR3 is 15 amino acids long. Trimming removed 0 bases from V and 1 base from J, with 8 bases in between. In DNA, the CDR3 is TGTGCCAGCAGCTTGGGACAGATTTCCTACAATGAGCAGTTCTTC. This translates into CASSLGQISYNEQFF.

The gene calls are TRBV6-5 and TRBJ2-7, with 7 nucleotides matching TRBD1. The length of the CDR3 is 12 residues. Trimming removed 6 bases from V and 6 bases from J; junction bases left unmatched: 5. The germline gives CDR1 MNHEY, CDR2 SVGAGI. The CDR3 DNA reads TGTGCCAGCAGGACAGGGATGAGCGAGCAGTACTTC. It codes for CASRTGMSEQYF.

This chain links TRBV7-2 with TRBJ2-2; possible D gene TRBD1, 5 bases. Germline V CDR1 and CDR2: SGHTA, FQGNSA. There are 13 residues in the CDR3. V lost 3 bases to trimming and J lost 6 bases, with 8 bases between them. CDR3 sequence reads: CASSFRVPGELFF. CDR3 coding DNA: TGTGCCAGCAGCTTCAGGGTTCCCGGGGAGCTGTTTTTT.